Presented here are 13 T cell receptor beta chains from one specimen sequenced in a study of response to subunit inactivated influenza vaccine. MiXCR, run by TCRdb on the RT-PCR reads, gives a single entry per CDR3 protein. The sample holds some 600,000 distinct CDR3 sequences, roughly 15% seen once. The source was PBMCs from blood, collected less than 15 days before vaccination. The receptor source for this set is a man in his forties or fifties who received an inactivated influenza vaccine.

In this sample, this clonotype turned up a few times. The chain joins TRBV29-1 to TRBJ2-1; the D gene is possibly TRBD1 (6 bases). The CDR3 length is 16 residues. Germline V gene sequence: CDR1 SQVTM, CDR2 ANQGSEA. V lost 6 bases and J lost 2, with 20 bases in between. As DNA, the CDR3 is TGCAGCGTCCAACCCGGCCAGGGGAGACCCTACAATGAGCAGTTCTTC. It yields the protein CSVQPGQGRPYNEQFF.

The gene calls are TRBV12-5 and TRBJ2-1, with D possibly matching TRBD2 (5 bases). CDR1 and CDR2 (germline): LGHNT, FRNRAP. This CDR3 is 11 amino acids long. The V end lost 6 bases, the J end lost 6 bases, and 6 bases lay between the germline ends. The CDR3 protein is CASGEGNEQFF. CDR3 nucleotide sequence: TGTGCTAGTGGAGAGGGCAATGAGCAGTTCTTC.

This clonotype turned up a few times. This chain links TRBV5-1 with TRBJ2-7, with a weak D call TRBD2 (6 bases). The CDR3 runs 15 residues. CDR1 is SGHRS and CDR2 is YFSETQ in the germline V gene. V lost 0 bases to trimming and J lost 4 bases, with 14 bases between them. CDR3 amino acids: CASSLEGRGIYEQYF. DNA of the CDR3: TGCGCCAGCAGCTTGGAGGGGCGGGGTATTTACGAGCAGTACTTC.

This clonotype has only a few counts. V is TRBV20-1 and J is TRBJ2-6; D is uncertain. There are 15 residues in the CDR3. V was pared by 6 bases and J by 2 bases, with 14 bases between. Germline CDR1 DFQATT, CDR2 SNEGSKA (reference sequence). The CDR3 region has the DNA TGCAGTGCCCTTCCTTTGGGTCCTGGGGCCAACGTCCTGACTTTC. Its protein product is CSALPLGPGANVLTF.

The rearrangement links TRBV12-3 or TRBV12-4 to TRBJ2-7, with 7 bases that match TRBD1. With 2 bases clipped from V and 2 bases from J, the junction kept 6 bases outside the gene matches. CDR3 size: 15 residues. CDR3 in DNA: TGTGCCAGCAGTTTAAGGCAGGGGGAGACCTACGAGCAGTACTTC. It translates to CASSLRQGETYEQYF.

This clonotype has just a few counts. The rearrangement uses TRBV27 and TRBJ1-2, with a possible D match to TRBD1 (5 bases). Germline V gene data show CDR1 as MNHEY and CDR2 as SMNVEV (reference sequence). The CDR3 covers 14 residues. The V end was cut by 8 bases, the J end by 7 bases, with 20 bases between. CDR3 loop: CASGSPGLSAGYTF. In nucleotides, the CDR3 is TGTGCCAGCGGAAGTCCGGGGCTCTCTGCTGGCTACACCTTC.

The genes are TRBV12-3 or TRBV12-4 and TRBJ2-3; D gene ambiguous. The CDR3 has 15 residues. Trimming removed 0 bases at V and 0 bases at J, with 7 bases between. Here the CDR3 DNA reads TGTGCCAGCAGTTTAGCGCTAGTTAGCACAGATACGCAGTATTTT. It encodes CASSLALVSTDTQYF.

This clonotype was counted between two and nine times. In DNA, the CDR3 is TGCAGTGCTGGCAGGGCCTGGAACACTGAAGCTTTCTTT. Its translation: CSAGRAWNTEAFF. The rearrangement links TRBV20-1 to TRBJ1-1, with a tentative D call TRBD1 (5 bases). V shed 5 bases and J shed 1 base, with 11 bases lying between them. The CDR3 extends over 13 amino acids. The germline V gene encodes CDR1 DFQATT and CDR2 SNEGSKA (reference sequence).

This clonotype has a handful of counts. This chain uses TRBV5-1 with TRBJ2-5, with D uncertain. Germline-derived CDR1 and CDR2 are SGHRS and YFSETQ. This CDR3 has 14 residues. Trimming removed 6 bases from V and 4 bases from J, with 16 bases in between. The CDR3 sequence: CASMSSRVAETQYF. In DNA form, the CDR3 reads TGCGCCAGCATGAGTAGTCGGGTAGCAGAGACCCAGTACTTC.

This sequence joins TRBV11-2 and TRBJ2-1, with unresolved D. The CDR3 length is 14 residues. V was clipped by 3 bases and J by 4 bases, with 10 bases between them. The germline CDR1 and CDR2 sequences are SGHAT and FQNNGV. The CDR3: CASSFNYQYNEQFF. The CDR3 region has the DNA TGTGCCAGCAGCTTTAACTACCAATACAATGAGCAGTTCTTC.

The chain carries TRBV7-6 and TRBJ2-2, with 10 nucleotides matching TRBD1. The germline gives CDR1 SGHVS, CDR2 FNYEAQ. The J segment lost 6 bases and the V segment lost 2 bases, leaving 12 bases of the junction unmatched. The CDR3 extends over 18 amino acids. The CDR3 sequence: CASSLLGDRGRVSGELFF. CDR3 DNA: TGTGCCAGCAGCTTATTAGGGGACAGGGGACGCGTTTCCGGGGAGCTGTTTTTT.

This chain connects TRBV18 to TRBJ1-2; D might be TRBD1 (5 bases). The V end was cut by 0 bases, the J end by 2 bases, with 7 bases between. The CDR3 contains 14 residues. CDR1 KGHSH and CDR2 LQKENI come from the germline V gene. CDR3 sequence: CASSPPGENYGYTF. The CDR3 bases are TGTGCCAGCTCACCACCAGGGGAGAACTATGGCTACACCTTC.

In this sample, this clonotype turned up a few times. The gene calls are TRBV7-9 and TRBJ2-1; TRBD2 agrees at 8 bases. The CDR3 totals 15 residues. Germline values: CDR1 SEHNR, CDR2 FQNEAQ (reference sequence). The trim removed 2 bases at V and 8 bases at J, leaving 8 bases unmatched. Here the CDR3 reads CASSLSQTSVHEQFF. DNA of the CDR3: TGTGCCAGCAGCTTAAGCCAGACTAGCGTGCATGAGCAGTTCTTC.